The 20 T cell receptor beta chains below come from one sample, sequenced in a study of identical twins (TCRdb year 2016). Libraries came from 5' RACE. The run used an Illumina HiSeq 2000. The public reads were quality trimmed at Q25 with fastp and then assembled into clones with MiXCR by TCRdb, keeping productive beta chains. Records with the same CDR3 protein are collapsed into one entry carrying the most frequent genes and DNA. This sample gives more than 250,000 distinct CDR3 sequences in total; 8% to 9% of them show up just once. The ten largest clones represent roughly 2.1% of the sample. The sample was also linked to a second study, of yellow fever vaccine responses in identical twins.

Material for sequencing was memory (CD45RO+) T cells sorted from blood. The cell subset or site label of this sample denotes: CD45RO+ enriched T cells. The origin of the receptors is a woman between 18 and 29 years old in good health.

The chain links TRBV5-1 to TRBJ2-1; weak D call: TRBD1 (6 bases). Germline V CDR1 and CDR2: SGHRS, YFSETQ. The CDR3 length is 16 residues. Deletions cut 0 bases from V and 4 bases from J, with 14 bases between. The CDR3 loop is CASSLVGARGYNEQFF. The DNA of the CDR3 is TGCGCCAGCAGCTTGGTCGGTGCTAGGGGGTACAATGAGCAGTTCTTC.

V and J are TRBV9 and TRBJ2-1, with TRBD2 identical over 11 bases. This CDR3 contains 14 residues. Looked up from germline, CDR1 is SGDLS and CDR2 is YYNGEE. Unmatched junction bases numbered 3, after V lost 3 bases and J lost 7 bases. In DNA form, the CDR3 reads TGTGCCAGCAGCGGCGGGACTAGCGGTAATGAGCAGTTCTTC. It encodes CASSGGTSGNEQFF.

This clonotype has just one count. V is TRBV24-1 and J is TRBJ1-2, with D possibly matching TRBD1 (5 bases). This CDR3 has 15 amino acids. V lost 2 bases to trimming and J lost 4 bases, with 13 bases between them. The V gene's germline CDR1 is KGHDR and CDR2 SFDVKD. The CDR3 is CATSDSDWGSYGYTF. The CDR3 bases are TGTGCCACCAGTGATTCCGACTGGGGGAGCTATGGCTACACCTTC.

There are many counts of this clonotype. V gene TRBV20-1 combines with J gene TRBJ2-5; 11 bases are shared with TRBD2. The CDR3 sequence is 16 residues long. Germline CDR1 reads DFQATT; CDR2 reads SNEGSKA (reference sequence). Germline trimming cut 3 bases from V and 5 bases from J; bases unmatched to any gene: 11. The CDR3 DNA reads TGCAGTGCTAGGCCTTTACTAGCGGGGGAAGGGGAGACCCAGTACTTC. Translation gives CSARPLLAGEGETQYF.

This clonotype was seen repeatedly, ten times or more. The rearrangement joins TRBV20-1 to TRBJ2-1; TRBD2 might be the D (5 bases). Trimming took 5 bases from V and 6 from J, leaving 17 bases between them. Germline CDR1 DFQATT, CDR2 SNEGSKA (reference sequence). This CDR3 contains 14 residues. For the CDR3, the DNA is TGCAGTGCTCCACCCTCCATGGGGAGCAATGAGCAGTTCTTC. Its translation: CSAPPSMGSNEQFF.

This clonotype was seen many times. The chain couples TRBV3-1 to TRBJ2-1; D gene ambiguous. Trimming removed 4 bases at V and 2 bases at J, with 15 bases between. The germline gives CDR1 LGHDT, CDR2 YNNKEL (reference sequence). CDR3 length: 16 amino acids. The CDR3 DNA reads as TGTGCCAGCAGCCCTCGTGGGTCTGCGGCCTACAATGAGCAGTTCTTC. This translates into CASSPRGSAAYNEQFF.

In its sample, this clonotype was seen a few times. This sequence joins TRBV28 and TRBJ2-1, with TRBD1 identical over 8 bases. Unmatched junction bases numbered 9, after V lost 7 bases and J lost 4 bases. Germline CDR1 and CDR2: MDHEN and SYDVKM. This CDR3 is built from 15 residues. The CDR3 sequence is CASTRTGTFYNEQFF. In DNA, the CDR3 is TGTGCCAGCACACGGACAGGGACCTTTTACAATGAGCAGTTCTTC. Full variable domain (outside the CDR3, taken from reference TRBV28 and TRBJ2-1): DVKVTQSSRYLVKRTGEKVFLECVQDMDHENMFWYRQDPGLGLRLIYFSYDVKMKEKGDIPEGYSVSREKKERFSLILESASTNQTSMYLCASTRTGTFYNEQFFGPGTRLTVL.

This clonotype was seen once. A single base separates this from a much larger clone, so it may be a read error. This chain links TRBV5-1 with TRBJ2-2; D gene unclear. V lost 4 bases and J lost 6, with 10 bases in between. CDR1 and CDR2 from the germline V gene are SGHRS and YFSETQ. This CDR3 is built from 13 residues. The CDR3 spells CASSEGPAGELFF. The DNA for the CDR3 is TGCGCCAGCAGCGAAGGTCCCGCCGGGGAGCTGTTTTTT.

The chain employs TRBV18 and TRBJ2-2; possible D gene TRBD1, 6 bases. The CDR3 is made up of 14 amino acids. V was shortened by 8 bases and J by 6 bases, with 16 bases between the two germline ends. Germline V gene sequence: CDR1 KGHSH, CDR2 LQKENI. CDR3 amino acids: CASHKAGASGELFF. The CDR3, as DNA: TGTGCCAGCCATAAAGCAGGGGCGTCCGGGGAGCTGTTTTTT.

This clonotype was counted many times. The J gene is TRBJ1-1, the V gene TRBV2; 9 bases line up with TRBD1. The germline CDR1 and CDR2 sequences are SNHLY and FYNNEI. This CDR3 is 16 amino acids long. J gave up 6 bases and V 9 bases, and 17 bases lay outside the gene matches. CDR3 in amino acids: CARSEGTGRLMAEAFF. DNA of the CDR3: TGTGCCAGATCAGAGGGGACAGGGAGATTGATGGCTGAAGCTTTCTTT. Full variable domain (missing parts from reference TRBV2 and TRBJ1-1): EPEVTQTPSHQVTQMGQEVILRCVPISNHLYFYWYRQILGQKVEFLVSFYNNEISEKSEIFDDQFSVERPDGSNFTLKIRSTKLEDSAMYFCARSEGTGRLMAEAFFGQGTRLTVV.

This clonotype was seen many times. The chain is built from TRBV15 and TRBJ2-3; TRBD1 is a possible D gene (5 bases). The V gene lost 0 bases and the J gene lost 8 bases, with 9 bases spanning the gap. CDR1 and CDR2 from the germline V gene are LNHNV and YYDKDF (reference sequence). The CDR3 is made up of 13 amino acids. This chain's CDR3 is CATSRDQQATQYF. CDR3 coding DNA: TGTGCCACCAGCAGAGATCAACAGGCTACGCAGTATTTT. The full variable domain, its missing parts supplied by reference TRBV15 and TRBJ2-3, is DAMVIQNPRYQVTQFGKPVTLSCSQTLNHNVMYWYQQKSSQAPKLLFHYYDKDFNNEADTPDNFQSRRPNTSFCFLDIRSPGLGDTAMYLCATSRDQQATQYFGPGTRLTVL.

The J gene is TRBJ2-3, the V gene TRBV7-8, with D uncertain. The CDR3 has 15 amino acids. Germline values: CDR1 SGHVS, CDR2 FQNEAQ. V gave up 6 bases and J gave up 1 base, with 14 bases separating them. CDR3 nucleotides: TGTGCCAGCAGTTGGGCCCGAGCCGGCACAGATACGCAGTATTTT. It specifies CASSWARAGTDTQYF.

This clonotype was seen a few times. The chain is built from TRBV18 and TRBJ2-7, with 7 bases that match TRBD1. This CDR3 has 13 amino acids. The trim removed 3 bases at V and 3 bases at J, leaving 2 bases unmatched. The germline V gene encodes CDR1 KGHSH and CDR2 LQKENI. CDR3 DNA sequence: TGTGCCAGCTCACCGGGACAGAGCTACGAGCAGTACTTC. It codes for CASSPGQSYEQYF.

CDR3 loop: CSVGQVLNTEAFF. In DNA form, the CDR3 reads TGCAGCGTAGGACAGGTTTTGAACACTGAAGCTTTCTTT. The chain recombines TRBV29-1 with TRBJ1-1; 7 bases are a match to TRBD1. This CDR3 contains 13 residues. After removal of 6 bases from V and 0 bases from J, the junction contained 4 bases not matched to a gene. CDR1 is SQVTM and CDR2 is ANQGSEA in the germline V gene.

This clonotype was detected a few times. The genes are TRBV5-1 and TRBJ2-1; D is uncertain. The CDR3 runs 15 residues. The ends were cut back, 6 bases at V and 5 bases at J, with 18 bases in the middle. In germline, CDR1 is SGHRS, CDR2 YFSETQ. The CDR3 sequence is CASKMSSANNNEQFF. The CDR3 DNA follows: TGCGCCAGCAAAATGAGTTCTGCGAATAACAATGAGCAGTTCTTC.

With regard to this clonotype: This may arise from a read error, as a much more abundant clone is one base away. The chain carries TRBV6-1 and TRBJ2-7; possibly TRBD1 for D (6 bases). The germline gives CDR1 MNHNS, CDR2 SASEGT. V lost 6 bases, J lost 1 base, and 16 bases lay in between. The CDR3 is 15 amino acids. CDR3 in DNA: TGTGCCAGCAGATCTCCCTGGGACACTTCCTACGAGCAGTACTTC. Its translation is CASRSPWDTSYEQYF.

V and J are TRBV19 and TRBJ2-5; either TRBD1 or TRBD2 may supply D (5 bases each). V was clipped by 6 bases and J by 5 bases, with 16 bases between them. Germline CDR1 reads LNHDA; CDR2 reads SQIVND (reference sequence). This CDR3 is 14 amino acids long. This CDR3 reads CASSPTGPWETQYF. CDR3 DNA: TGTGCCAGTAGCCCAACGGGACCCTGGGAGACCCAGTACTTC.

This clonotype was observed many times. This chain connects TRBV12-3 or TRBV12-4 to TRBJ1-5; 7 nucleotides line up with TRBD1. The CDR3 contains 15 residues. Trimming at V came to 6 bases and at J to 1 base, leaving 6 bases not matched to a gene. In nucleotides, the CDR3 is TGTGCCAGCAGCCTGACAGGGCCCAGCAATCAGCCCCAGCATTTT. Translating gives CASSLTGPSNQPQHF.

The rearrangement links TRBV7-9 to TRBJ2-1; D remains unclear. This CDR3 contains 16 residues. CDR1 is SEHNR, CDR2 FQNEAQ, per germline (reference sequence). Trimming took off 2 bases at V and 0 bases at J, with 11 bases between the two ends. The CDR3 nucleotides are TGTGCCAGCAGCTTAACTCCTTTATACTCCTACAATGAGCAGTTCTTC. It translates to CASSLTPLYSYNEQFF.

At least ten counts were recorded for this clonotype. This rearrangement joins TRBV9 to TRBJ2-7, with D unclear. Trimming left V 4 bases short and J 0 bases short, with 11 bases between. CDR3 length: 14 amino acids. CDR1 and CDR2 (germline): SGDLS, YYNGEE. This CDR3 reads CASSFLSTSYEQYF. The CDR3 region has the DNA TGTGCCAGCAGCTTCCTCTCGACCTCCTACGAGCAGTACTTC.